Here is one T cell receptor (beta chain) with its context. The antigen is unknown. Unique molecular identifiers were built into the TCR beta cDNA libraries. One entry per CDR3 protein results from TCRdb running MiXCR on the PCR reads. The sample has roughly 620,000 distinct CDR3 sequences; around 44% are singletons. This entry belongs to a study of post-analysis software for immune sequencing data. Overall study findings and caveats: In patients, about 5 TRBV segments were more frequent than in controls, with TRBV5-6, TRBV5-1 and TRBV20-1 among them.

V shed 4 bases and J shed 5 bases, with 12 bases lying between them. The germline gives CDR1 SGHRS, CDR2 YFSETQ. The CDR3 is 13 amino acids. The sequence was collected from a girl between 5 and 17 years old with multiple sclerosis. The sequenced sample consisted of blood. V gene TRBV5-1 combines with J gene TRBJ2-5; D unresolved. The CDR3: CASSPESRETQYF. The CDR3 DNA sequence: TGCGCCAGCAGCCCAGAAAGTAGGGAGACCCAGTACTTC. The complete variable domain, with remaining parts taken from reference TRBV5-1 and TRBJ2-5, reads KAGVTQTPRYLIKTRGQQVTLSCSPISGHRSVSWYQQTPGQGLQFLFEYFSETQRNKGNFPGRFSGRQFSNSRSEMNVSTLELGDSALYLCASSPESRETQYFGPGTRLLVL.